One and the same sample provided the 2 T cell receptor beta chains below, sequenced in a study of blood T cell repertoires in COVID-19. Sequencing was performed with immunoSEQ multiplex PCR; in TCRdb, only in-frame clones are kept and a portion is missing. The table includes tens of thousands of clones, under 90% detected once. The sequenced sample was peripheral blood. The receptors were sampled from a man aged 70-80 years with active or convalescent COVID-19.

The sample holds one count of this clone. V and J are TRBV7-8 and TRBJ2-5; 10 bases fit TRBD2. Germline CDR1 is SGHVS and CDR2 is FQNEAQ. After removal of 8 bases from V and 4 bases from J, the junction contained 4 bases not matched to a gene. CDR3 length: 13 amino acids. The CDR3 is CASYTSGVETQYF. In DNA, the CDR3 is TGTGCCAGCTATACTAGCGGGGTAGAGACCCAGTACTTC.

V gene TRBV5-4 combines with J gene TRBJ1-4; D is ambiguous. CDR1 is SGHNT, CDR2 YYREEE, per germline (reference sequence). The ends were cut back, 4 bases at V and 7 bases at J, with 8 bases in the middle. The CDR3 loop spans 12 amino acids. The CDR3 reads CASSPYGEKLFF. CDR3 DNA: TGTGCCAGCAGCCCGTACGGTGAAAAACTGTTTTTT.